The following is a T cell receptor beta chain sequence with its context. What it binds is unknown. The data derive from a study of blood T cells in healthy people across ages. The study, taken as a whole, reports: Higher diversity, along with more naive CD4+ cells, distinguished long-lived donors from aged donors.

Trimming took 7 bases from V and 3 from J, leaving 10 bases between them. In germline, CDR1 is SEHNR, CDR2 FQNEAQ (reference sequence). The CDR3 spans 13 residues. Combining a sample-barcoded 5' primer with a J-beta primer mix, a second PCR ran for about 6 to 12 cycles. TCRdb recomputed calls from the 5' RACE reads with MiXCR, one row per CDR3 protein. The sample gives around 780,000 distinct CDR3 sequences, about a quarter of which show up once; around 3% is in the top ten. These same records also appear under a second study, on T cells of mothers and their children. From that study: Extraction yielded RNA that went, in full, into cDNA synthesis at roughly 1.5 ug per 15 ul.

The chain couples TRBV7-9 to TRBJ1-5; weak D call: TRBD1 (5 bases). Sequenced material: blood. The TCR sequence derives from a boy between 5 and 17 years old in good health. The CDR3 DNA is TGTGCCAGCACCCCGGGACTCAATCAGCCCCAGCATTTT. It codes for CASTPGLNQPQHF.